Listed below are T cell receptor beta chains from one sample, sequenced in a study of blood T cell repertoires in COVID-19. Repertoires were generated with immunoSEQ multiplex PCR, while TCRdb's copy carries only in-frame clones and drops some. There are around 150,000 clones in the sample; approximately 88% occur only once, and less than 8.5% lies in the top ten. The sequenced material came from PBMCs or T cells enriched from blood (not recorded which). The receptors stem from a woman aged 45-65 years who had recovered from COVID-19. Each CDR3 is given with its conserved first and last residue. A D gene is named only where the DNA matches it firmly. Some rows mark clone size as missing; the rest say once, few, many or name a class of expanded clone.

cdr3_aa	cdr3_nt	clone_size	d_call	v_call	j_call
CASTRTGVNTGELFF	TGTGCCAGCACGAGGACAGGGGTGAACACCGGGGAGCTGTTTTTT	few	TRBD1	TRBV13	TRBJ2-2
CSVRQGSANVLTF	TGCAGCGTTCGACAGGGTTCGGCCAACGTCCTGACTTTC	-	TRBD1	TRBV29-1	TRBJ2-6
CASSGTSGDLSYEQYF	TGTGCCAGCTCAGGGACTAGCGGGGACCTCTCCTACGAGCAGTACTTC	-	TRBD2	TRBV18	TRBJ2-7
CASSYYGTGAYEQYF	TGTGCCAGCAGCTATTACGGGACAGGGGCCTACGAGCAGTACTTC	-	TRBD1	TRBV7-2	TRBJ2-7
CASSYSGQTFYEQYF	TGTGCCAGCAGTTACTCCGGACAGACCTTCTACGAGCAGTACTTC	-	-	TRBV6-2/TRBV6-3	TRBJ2-7
CASSRSDVGANVLTF	TGTGCCAGCAGCCGCAGCGATGTTGGGGCCAACGTCCTGACTTTC	-	-	TRBV9	TRBJ2-6
CASSYQYNSPLHF	TGTGCCAGCAGTTACCAGTATAATTCACCCCTCCACTTT	-	-	TRBV6-2/TRBV6-3	TRBJ1-6
CASSHATGPGETQYF	TGTGCCAGCAGCCACGCGACAGGGCCGGGCGAGACCCAGTACTTC	-	TRBD1	TRBV4-2	TRBJ2-5
CASSEAGVPRNYGYTF	TGTGCCAGCAGTGAGGCAGGGGTCCCGCGGAACTATGGCTACACCTTC	-	-	TRBV6-4	TRBJ1-2
CTSSQERGASTSTDTQYF	TGCACCAGCAGCCAGGAGCGGGGGGCCAGTACCAGCACAGATACGCAGTATTTT	-	-	TRBV1	TRBJ2-3
CASSGRGEYTDTQYF	TGTGCCAGCAGTGGAAGGGGTGAATACACAGATACGCAGTATTTT	-	-	TRBV6-2/TRBV6-3	TRBJ2-3
CASSRLTVSGNTIYF	TGTGCCAGCAGCCGGCTGACAGTCTCTGGAAACACCATATATTTT	-	-	TRBV3-1/TRBV3-2	TRBJ1-3
CASSLFQGRSYGYTF	TGTGCCAGCAGTTTATTCCAGGGAAGAAGCTATGGCTACACCTTC	-	-	TRBV27	TRBJ1-2
CSAREGGYEQYF	TGCAGCGCTCGGGAAGGAGGCTACGAGCAGTACTTC	-	-	TRBV29-1	TRBJ2-7
CASSQEGGGFEAFF	TGCGCCAGCAGCCAAGAGGGCGGGGGATTTGAAGCTTTCTTT	once	-	TRBV4-3	TRBJ1-1
CASSLERTGGAWKGYTF	TGTGCCAGCAGCTTAGAAAGGACAGGGGGCGCATGGAAAGGCTACACCTTC	-	TRBD1	TRBV7-2	TRBJ1-2
CASSQGLAGVSQYF	TGTGCCAGCAGCCAAGGACTAGCGGGGGTGTCCCAGTACTTC	once	TRBD2	TRBV7-2	TRBJ2-5
CASSRNIPGQSPANTGELFF	TGTGCCAGCAGCCGTAATATTCCGGGACAGTCGCCTGCGAACACCGGGGAGCTGTTTTTT	-	TRBD1	TRBV5-4	TRBJ2-2
CAWSTGFSGNTIYF	TGTGCCTGGAGTACAGGATTCTCTGGAAACACCATATATTTT	-	-	TRBV30	TRBJ1-3
CASSESPNGLSTEAFF	TGTGCCAGCAGTGAATCCCCCAACGGGTTGAGCACTGAAGCTTTCTTT	-	-	TRBV6-1	TRBJ1-1
CAIRGSGGANEQFF	TGTGCCATCAGGGGCAGCGGGGGGGCCAATGAGCAGTTCTTC	-	TRBD2	TRBV10-3	TRBJ2-1
CASSPQIYEQYF	TGTGCCAGCTCACCCCAAATCTACGAGCAGTACTTC	-	-	TRBV18	TRBJ2-7
CASSQPGTGGEEKLFF	TGCGCCAGCAGTCAACCCGGGACAGGGGGTGAAGAAAAACTGTTTTTT	-	TRBD1	TRBV23-1	TRBJ1-4
CASSPRAGLAAGELFF	TGTGCCAGCAGCCCTCGAGCCGGGCTAGCGGCCGGGGAGCTGTTTTTT	-	TRBD2	TRBV7-2	TRBJ2-2
CASVLGNEAFF	TGTGCCAGCGTACTAGGTAATGAAGCTTTCTTT	-	-	TRBV19	TRBJ1-1
CASSLRQNTEAFF	TGTGCCAGCAGTTTACGACAGAACACTGAAGCTTTCTTT	-	-	TRBV12-3/TRBV12-4	TRBJ1-1
CASGPGGAGNTIYF	TGTGCCAGCGGGCCCGGGGGAGCTGGAAACACCATATATTTT	few	-	TRBV6-5	TRBJ1-3
CASSSGTDNEKLFF	TGTGCCAGCAGCTCCGGGACAGATAATGAAAAACTGTTTTTT	-	TRBD1	TRBV11-3	TRBJ1-4
CASSLRGGHEQYF	TGTGCCAGCAGCTTGCGGGGGGGGCATGAGCAGTACTTC	-	TRBD2	TRBV13	TRBJ2-7
CASKERENNSPLHF	TGTGCCAGCAAGGAACGGGAGAATAATTCACCCCTCCACTTT	-	-	TRBV6-5	TRBJ1-6
CASSFVPSGGTGELFF	TGTGCCAGCAGCTTCGTACCCTCAGGGGGCACCGGGGAGCTGTTTTTT	-	TRBD1	TRBV5-6	TRBJ2-2
CAVPGTGTEKLFF	TGTGCCGTACCCGGGACAGGGACAGAAAAACTGTTTTTT	-	TRBD1	TRBV7-9	TRBJ1-4
CATSDFEAGANVLTF	TGTGCCACCAGTGATTTTGAGGCCGGGGCCAACGTCCTGACTTTC	-	-	TRBV24-1	TRBJ2-6
CASSFAGGVDTQYF	TGTGCCAGCAGCTTTGCGGGGGGGGTAGATACGCAGTATTTT	-	TRBD2	TRBV5-8	TRBJ2-3
CASSLPGLAGVWEQFF	TGCGCCAGCAGCTTGCCGGGACTAGCGGGGGTGTGGGAGCAGTTCTTC	-	TRBD2	TRBV5-1	TRBJ2-1
CASIRGPGLAGGTRNEQFF	TGCGCCAGCATCCGAGGCCCGGGACTAGCGGGGGGCACCCGGAATGAGCAGTTCTTC	-	TRBD2	TRBV5-1	TRBJ2-1
CASSLALAGGPISTDTQYF	TGTGCCAGCAGCTTAGCGCTAGCGGGGGGCCCCATTAGCACAGATACGCAGTATTTT	-	TRBD2	TRBV7-9	TRBJ2-3
CASSLVSATYGYTF	TGTGCCAGCAGCTTGGTTAGTGCAACCTATGGCTACACCTTC	-	-	TRBV5-6	TRBJ1-2
CASSLMAGASGNTIYF	TGTGCCAGCAGCTTGATGGCGGGAGCCTCTGGAAACACCATATATTTT	-	-	TRBV5-6	TRBJ1-3
CASSLGLAGPTGELFF	TGTGCCAGCAGCCTGGGACTAGCGGGGCCGACCGGGGAGCTGTTTTTT	-	TRBD2	TRBV5-4	TRBJ2-2
CASSLLRGATDTQYF	TGTGCCAGCAGCTTATTGCGGGGGGCCACAGATACGCAGTATTTT	few	TRBD2	TRBV7-3	TRBJ2-3
CASSIGGTANQPQHF	TGTGCCAGTAGTATAGGAGGGACAGCAAATCAGCCCCAGCATTTT	-	TRBD1	TRBV19	TRBJ1-5
CASSLEARGTGELFF	TGTGCCAGCAGTTTAGAGGCAAGGGGCACCGGGGAGCTGTTTTTT	-	-	TRBV27	TRBJ2-2
CASSSSSGPLETQYF	TGTGCCAGCAGCTCCTCTAGCGGCCCTCTAGAGACCCAGTACTTC	-	TRBD2	TRBV7-3	TRBJ2-5
CASTTGHSGNTIYF	TGCGCCAGCACGACAGGACACTCTGGAAACACCATATATTTT	-	-	TRBV5-1	TRBJ1-3
CASSPGGQTKNIQYF	TGTGCCAGCAGCCCCGGCGGGCAGACCAAAAACATTCAGTACTTC	-	-	TRBV11-2	TRBJ2-4
CASSISLGQGTDTQYF	TGTGCCAGTAGTATAAGTCTGGGACAGGGCACAGATACGCAGTATTTT	-	TRBD1	TRBV19	TRBJ2-3
CASSEQTGSASPLHF	TGTGCCAGCTCAGAACAGACAGGGTCAGCTTCACCCCTCCACTTT	few	TRBD1	TRBV18	TRBJ1-6
CASSLGSSYEQYF	TGTGCCAGCAGCTTGGGCAGCTCCTACGAGCAGTACTTC	-	-	TRBV5-5	TRBJ2-7